Following are 23 T cell receptor beta chains from one sample sequenced in a study of breast tumors, draining lymph nodes, adjacent tissues. Via MiXCR, TCRdb re-called the multiplex PCR reads, giving one row per CDR3 protein. The sample consists of about 230,000 distinct CDR3 sequences, about a third of them appearing once. Samples came from axillary lymph nodes draining the breast cancer. Input material: axillary lymph node tissue. The receptors derive from a female donor with breast cancer. Some clones in this sample may be carry-over from other donors' samples.

This clonotype was picked up one time. At one end, the junction sequence differs from germline, possibly due to a read error. The V and J genes are TRBV7-2 and TRBJ1-1; tentative D call: TRBD1 (6 bases). Germline V CDR1 and CDR2: SGHTA, FQGNSA. CDR3 length equals 14 residues. The CDR3 reads CAGSSSPGQTEAFF. The CDR3 DNA reads as TGTGCCGGCAGCTCCTCCCCCGGACAGACTGAAGCTTTCTTT.

The chain employs TRBV7-3 and TRBJ1-1; D unclear. This CDR3 comprises 13 residues. The V end was cut by 3 bases, the J end by 1 base, with 6 bases between. Germline V lookup: CDR1 SGHTA, CDR2 FQGTGA. The CDR3 loop is CASSFTRNTEAFF. Here the CDR3 DNA reads TGTGCCAGCAGCTTTACAAGGAACACTGAAGCTTTCTTT.

This clonotype was picked up many times. For the CDR3, the DNA is TGTGCCAGCAGACGGGGCTACGAGCAGTACTTC. Protein product: CASRRGYEQYF. J is TRBJ2-7 and V is TRBV6-2 or TRBV6-3; D is possibly TRBD2 (5 bases). Trimming took off 6 bases at V and 3 bases at J, with 6 bases between the two ends. Germline-derived CDR1 and CDR2 are MNHEY and SVGEGT. This CDR3 contains 11 residues.

At least ten counts were recorded for this clonotype. V gene TRBV4-2 combines with J gene TRBJ2-3; D gene ambiguous. Germline assignment: CDR1 LGHNA and CDR2 YNFKEQ. Deletions cut 2 bases from V and 1 base from J, with 10 bases between. The CDR3 is made up of 15 amino acids. This chain's CDR3 is CASSQRAEGTDTQYF. For the CDR3, the DNA is TGTGCCAGCAGCCAACGCGCCGAGGGCACAGATACGCAGTATTTT.

This chain links TRBV19 with TRBJ1-5, with unresolved D. The CDR3 is made up of 14 amino acids. V shed 5 bases and J shed 6 bases, with 14 bases lying between them. CDR1 and CDR2 from the germline V gene are LNHDA and SQIVND (reference sequence). CDR3 sequence reads: CASSVGTRPQPQHF. DNA for the CDR3: TGTGCCAGTAGTGTAGGAACACGGCCTCAGCCCCAGCATTTT.

This clonotype was recorded a few times. The chain employs TRBV10-1 and TRBJ2-1, with D possibly matching TRBD2 (5 bases). CDR3 length: 13 residues. Trimming cost V 8 bases and J 0 bases, with 8 bases left between them. Germline loops: CDR1 WNHNN, CDR2 SYGVQD (reference sequence). The CDR3 reads CASQRSSYNEQFF. The CDR3 DNA sequence: TGCGCCAGCCAGCGGAGCTCCTACAATGAGCAGTTCTTC.

On this clonotype itself: This may stem from a read error, because a much larger clone lies one nucleotide away. The chain recombines TRBV11-3 with TRBJ1-2; D may be TRBD1 (5 bases). The CDR3 length is 12 residues. Germline V gene data show CDR1 as SGHNT and CDR2 as YENEEA. The CDR3 DNA is TGTGCCAGCAGCTCCGGGACCCAGTCCTCTGCCTTC. Translation: CASSSGTQSSAF. Variable domain in full (rest from reference TRBV11-3 and TRBJ1-2): EAGVVQSPRYKIIEKKQPVAFWCNPISGHNTLYWYLQNLGQGPELLIRYENEEAVDDSQLPKDRFSAERLKGVDSTLKIQPAELGDSAVYLCASSSGTQSSAFGSGTRLTVV.

On this clonotype itself: A much larger clonotype is one base distant, so this may be a read error. This sequence joins TRBV30 and TRBJ1-2, with TRBD1 matching over 7 bases. The CDR3 has 15 amino acids. The V gene's germline CDR1 is GTSNPN and CDR2 SVGIG (reference sequence). The CDR3 sequence: CAWSVSWTGNYGYAF. CDR3 DNA: TGTGCCTGGAGTGTATCCTGGACAGGAAACTATGGCTACGCCTTC.

Regarding this clonotype: This may arise from a read error, as a much more abundant clone is one base away. V and J are TRBV11-2 and TRBJ2-1, with D perhaps TRBD2 (6 bases). V was trimmed by 0 bases and J by 4 bases, leaving 10 bases between them. The CDR3 has 15 residues. The germline CDR1 and CDR2 sequences are SGHAT and FQNNGV. CDR3 in amino acids: CASSLDLGTYNEQFF. CDR3 DNA: TGTGCCAGCAGCTTAGATCTTGGGACTTACAATGAGCAGTTCTTC.

The chain's CDR3 is CATSDPGGSDNEQFF. The CDR3 nucleotides read TGTGCCACCAGTGATCCTGGCGGGAGTGACAATGAGCAGTTCTTC. The chain uses TRBV24-1 and TRBJ2-1, with 7 bases matching TRBD2. Germline V gene data show CDR1 as KGHDR and CDR2 as SFDVKD. The CDR3 consists of 15 residues. After removal of 3 bases from V and 5 bases from J, the junction contained 6 bases not matched to a gene.

The sample holds many counts of this clonotype. The rearrangement joins TRBV12-5 to TRBJ2-1; 13 bases line up with TRBD2. This CDR3 region has 18 residues. Germline loops: CDR1 LGHNT, CDR2 FRNRAP. V was pared by 4 bases and J by 4 bases, with 10 bases of the junction left unmatched. The CDR3 here is CASGYSKTSGRPYNEQFF. Here the CDR3 DNA reads TGTGCTAGTGGTTACTCCAAGACTAGCGGGAGGCCTTACAATGAGCAGTTCTTC.

This chain links TRBV19 with TRBJ1-1; TRBD1 might be the D (6 bases). Per the germline V gene, CDR1 is LNHDA and CDR2 is SQIVND (reference sequence). With 7 bases removed from V and 8 bases from J, the gap between germline ends came to 20 bases. This CDR3 is built from 14 residues. Here the CDR3 reads CASTLRRGLGEAFF. Written as DNA, the CDR3 is TGTGCCAGTACCCTCCGTCGGGGGCTAGGGGAAGCTTTCTTT.

The genes are TRBV12-1 and TRBJ1-5. TRBV12-1 is marked as a pseudogene. CDR3 length: 16 amino acids. The CDR3 is CASMIGVLDSNQPQHF. CDR3 coding DNA: TGTGCCAGCATGATCGGGGTTTTAGATAGCAATCAGCCCCAGCATTTT.

This clonotype was counted at least ten times. V and J are TRBV20-1 and TRBJ2-1; D unclear. With 3 bases removed from V and 7 bases from J, the gap between germline ends came to 10 bases. Germline V gene data show CDR1 as DFQATT and CDR2 as SNEGSKA (reference sequence). This CDR3 is 12 amino acids long. The CDR3 is CSARAGANEQFF. The CDR3 nucleotides are TGCAGTGCTAGGGCTGGCGCAAATGAGCAGTTCTTC.

The chain recombines TRBV7-3 with TRBJ2-3, with 14 bases identical to TRBD2. CDR1 and CDR2 from the germline V gene are SGHTA and FQGTGA. Trimming cost V 5 bases and J 4 bases; bases outside gene matches: 11. CDR3 length: 18 residues. The CDR3 DNA is TGTGCCAGCAGCGCGTTGCCGGGACTAGCGGGAGATGCAGATACGCAGTATTTT. Amino acids: CASSALPGLAGDADTQYF.

The gene calls are TRBV9 and TRBJ2-1, with 8 bases that match TRBD2. The CDR3 sequence is 13 residues long. After removal of 3 bases from V and 9 bases from J, the junction contained 5 bases not matched to a gene. From germline, CDR1 is SGDLS and CDR2 YYNGEE. CDR3 protein: CASSAGGRSEQFF. CDR3 nucleotides: TGTGCCAGCAGCGCGGGAGGGCGCAGTGAGCAGTTCTTC.

The sample holds many counts of this clonotype. In DNA, the CDR3 is TGTGCCAGCAGCCAAGATGGCTCTGGGGCCAACGTCCTGACTTTC. Translating it yields CASSQDGSGANVLTF. The rearrangement uses TRBV4-2 and TRBJ2-6; D is undetermined. Trimming shortened V by 0 bases and J by 0 bases, and 3 bases separated the two germline ends. This CDR3 contains 15 residues. The V gene's germline CDR1 is LGHNA and CDR2 YNFKEQ.

This clonotype was detected a few times. The rearrangement links TRBV5-1 to TRBJ2-5, with TRBD2 as a possible D gene (6 bases). V lost 4 bases to trimming and J lost 8 bases, with 18 bases between them. The CDR3 contains 14 residues. Germline V gene sequence: CDR1 SGHRS, CDR2 YFSETQ. As DNA, the CDR3 is TGCGCCAGCAGCCCGGAGGGAGGAATGGACACCCAGTACTTC. Amino acid sequence: CASSPEGGMDTQYF.

This clonotype was observed many times. This sequence joins TRBV5-5 and TRBJ2-5; the match to TRBD2 covers 10 bases. With 1 base clipped from V and 5 bases from J, the junction kept 8 bases outside the gene matches. This CDR3 is built from 16 residues. CDR1 and CDR2 (germline): SGHKS, YYEKEE (reference sequence). The CDR3 reads CASSLLAGVVRETQYF. In DNA form, the CDR3 reads TGTGCCAGCAGCTTGCTAGCGGGAGTCGTTAGGGAGACCCAGTACTTC. The entire variable domain, with the rest obtained from reference TRBV5-5 and TRBJ2-5, is as follows: DAGVTQSPTHLIKTRGQQVTLRCSPISGHKSVSWYQQVLGQGPQFIFQYYEKEERGRGNFPDRFSARQFPNYSSELNVNALLLGDSALYLCASSLLAGVVRETQYFGPGTRLLVL.

The chain uses TRBV2 and TRBJ1-6; 7 bases map to TRBD1. The length of the CDR3 is 15 residues. J gave up 13 bases and V 6 bases, and 15 bases lay outside the gene matches. Per the germline V gene, CDR1 is SNHLY and CDR2 is FYNNEI. Here the CDR3 DNA reads TGTGCCAGCAGGGGACAGAGCTCCTCTCATTTCCCCCTCCACTTT. Translating it yields CASRGQSSSHFPLHF.

The chain couples TRBV19 to TRBJ2-5; unclear D gene. The CDR3 is made up of 16 amino acids. Between the trimmed V and J ends, which lost 9 bases and 9 bases, there was a span of 29 bases. Germline V gene data show CDR1 as LNHDA and CDR2 as SQIVND (reference sequence). The CDR3 sequence: CARRIEVSEDGEPQYF. In DNA, the CDR3 is TGTGCCAGACGTATAGAGGTCAGCGAGGACGGCGAGCCCCAGTACTTC. The full variable domain, completed using reference TRBV19 and TRBJ2-5, is DGGITQSPKYLFRKEGQNVTLSCEQNLNHDAMYWYRQDPGQGLRLIYYSQIVNDFQKGDIAEGYSVSREKKESFPLTVTSAQKNPTAFYLCARRIEVSEDGEPQYFGPGTRLLVL.

The J gene is TRBJ2-3, the V gene TRBV20-1; D uncertain. Trimming stripped 0 bases from V and 11 bases from J, with 18 bases between. The CDR3 loop spans 14 amino acids. Germline CDR1 and CDR2: DFQATT and SNEGSKA (reference sequence). The CDR3 nucleotides are TGCAGTGCTAGAGATTGGGCAGCGAGAAATGAGCAGTATTTT. Translation: CSARDWAARNEQYF.

Concerning this clonotype itself: This CDR3 is missing its conserved last phenylalanine or tryptophan, likely due to a read error. The DNA is left out, because the CDR3 cannot be placed on it with certainty; the CDR3 is given as TCRdb lists it. The chain links TRBV24-1 to TRBJ2-1. The CDR3 spans 15 residues, counting both ends. Germline CDR1 reads KGHDR; CDR2 reads SFDVKD. CDR3 region: CATSDSKRSYNEPCP.